The 15 T cell receptor beta chains listed next were all sequenced from one sample in a study of glioma-infiltrating T cells after dendritic cell vaccination. Produced via immunoSEQ multiplex PCR; TCRdb's table is partial and in-frame only. The repertoire includes some 73,000 clones, approximately 80% of them detected once, and around 2.3% sits in the top ten. The starting material was blood, obtained before dendritic cell vaccination. Source of these receptors: a human donor with glioblastoma.

V is TRBV29-1 and J is TRBJ2-1, with a tentative D call TRBD1 (6 bases). CDR1 is SQVTM, CDR2 ANQGSEA, per germline. The CDR3 extends over 16 amino acids. Trimming stripped 6 bases from V and 1 base from J, with 19 bases between. CDR3 in DNA: TGCAGCGTGTGGGGGCTCAGGGACAATTCCTACAATGAGCAGTTCTTC. It is translated as CSVWGLRDNSYNEQFF.

This sequence joins TRBV2 and TRBJ1-2; 8 bases map to TRBD1. Trimming cost V 4 bases and J 9 bases; bases outside gene matches: 7. CDR1 is SNHLY and CDR2 is FYNNEI in the germline V gene. The CDR3 is 13 amino acids. Written as DNA, the CDR3 is TGTGCCAGCAGTGGGGAGGGACAGGCCCGCTACACCTTC. Amino acids: CASSGEGQARYTF.

This clone has just one count. The chain has TRBV7-2 and TRBJ2-7; 7 bases are shared with TRBD2. V trimming: 9 bases; J trimming: 7 bases; junction bases outside the gene matches: 18. Germline V lookup: CDR1 SGHTA, CDR2 FQGNSA. This CDR3 has 15 residues. CDR3 protein: CAREYSTSRRWEQYV. The DNA for the CDR3 is TGTGCCAGAGAATACTCGACTAGCCGGAGGTGGGAGCAGTACGTC.

J is TRBJ2-2 and V is TRBV5-4, with 7 bases lining up with TRBD1. Per the germline V gene, CDR1 is SGHNT and CDR2 is YYREEE (reference sequence). The CDR3 has 14 amino acids. V gave up 3 bases and J gave up 9 bases; unmatched junction bases: 8. CDR3 DNA sequence: TGTGCCAGCAGCTGGGACAGTGCCTACCGGGAGCTGTTTTTT. This encodes CASSWDSAYRELFF.

The chain links TRBV5-1 to TRBJ1-5; 7 nucleotides line up with TRBD1. J gave up 4 bases and V 4 bases, and 5 bases lay outside the gene matches. In germline, CDR1 is SGHRS, CDR2 YFSETQ. The CDR3 has 14 amino acids. The CDR3 sequence: CASSAGTENQPQHF. The CDR3 DNA follows: TGCGCCAGCAGCGCCGGGACAGAGAATCAGCCCCAGCATTTT.

This chain's CDR3 is CASSAHSYYGYTF. The CDR3 nucleotides read TGTGCCAGCAGCGCCCACAGTTACTATGGCTACACCTTC. The chain uses TRBV11-2 and TRBJ1-2, with D unresolved. This CDR3 contains 13 residues. Trimming stripped 5 bases from V and 3 bases from J, with 10 bases between. Per germline, CDR1 SGHAT and CDR2 FQNNGV.

This chain joins TRBV6-1 and TRBJ2-7, with 8 bases aligning to TRBD2. The germline V gene encodes CDR1 MNHNS and CDR2 SASEGT. The CDR3 is 14 amino acids. V trimming: 6 bases; J trimming: 5 bases; junction bases outside the gene matches: 9. This chain's CDR3 is CASRTSGSVHEQYV. CDR3 bases: TGTGCCAGCAGGACCAGCGGGAGTGTACACGAGCAGTACGTC.

In nucleotides, the CDR3 is TGTGCCAGCAGTCCCGGGGACAGCAGTAATGAAAAACTGTTTTTT. This translates into CASSPGDSSNEKLFF. The V call is TRBV6-1, the J call TRBJ1-4; 7 bases fit TRBD1. V lost 5 bases, J lost 4 bases, and 7 bases stayed unmatched. The germline gives CDR1 MNHNS, CDR2 SASEGT. This CDR3 is built from 15 residues.

The CDR3 nucleotides are TGTGCCAGCAGCGGACAGGGGATGTATGAAGCTTTCTTT. This sequence encodes CASSGQGMYEAFF. This chain links TRBV7-2 with TRBJ1-1, with TRBD1 identical over 9 bases. The V segment lost 5 bases and the J segment 7 bases; nucleotides outside the gene matches: 5. CDR3 size: 13 residues. Germline V gene data show CDR1 as SGHTA and CDR2 as FQGNSA.

The genes are TRBV5-4 and TRBJ2-2; 7 nucleotides agree with TRBD1. The V segment lost 4 bases and the J segment 0 bases; nucleotides outside the gene matches: 6. The germline gives CDR1 SGHNT, CDR2 YYREEE (reference sequence). The CDR3 totals 16 residues. CDR3 sequence reads: CASSPPGTANTGELFF. CDR3 DNA: TGTGCCAGCAGCCCACCCGGGACAGCGAACACCGGGGAGCTGTTTTTT.

This rearrangement joins TRBV18 to TRBJ1-2, with D perhaps TRBD1 (6 bases). CDR3 length: 17 amino acids. The germline V gene encodes CDR1 KGHSH and CDR2 LQKENI. Trimming took off 3 bases at V and 8 bases at J, with 25 bases between the two ends. CDR3 residues: CASSPSWEGGSRAGYTF. CDR3 nucleotides: TGTGCCAGCTCACCGAGTTGGGAAGGGGGATCTCGAGCGGGCTACACCTTC.

This clone came up once. The V call is TRBV6-1, the J call TRBJ1-1, with 8 bases lining up with TRBD1. The V gene end was trimmed by 1 base and the J gene end by 6 bases; junction bases not matched to a gene: 10. This CDR3 contains 16 residues. The germline V gene encodes CDR1 MNHNS and CDR2 SASEGT. The CDR3 region has the DNA TGTGCCAGCAGTGAAGAGGACAGGGTATACGTTTCTGAAGCTTTCTTT. Its translation is CASSEEDRVYVSEAFF.

CDR3 protein: CAWGLWAYGYTF. As DNA, the CDR3 is TGTGCCTGGGGTCTCTGGGCCTATGGCTACACCTTC. V and J are TRBV30 and TRBJ1-2; D call uncertain. CDR1 and CDR2 (germline): GTSNPN, SVGIG (reference sequence). This CDR3 is 12 amino acids long. Trimming shortened V by 5 bases and J by 4 bases, and 11 bases separated the two germline ends.

V gene TRBV4-1 combines with J gene TRBJ2-1, with 11 nucleotides matching TRBD2. CDR1 and CDR2 from the germline V gene are MGHRA and YSYEKL. The junction had 6 bases not matched to a gene; V was cut back by 1 base and J by 7 bases. The CDR3 has 16 residues. The CDR3 is CASSQAGTSGWNEQFF. Written as DNA, the CDR3 is TGCGCCAGCAGCCAAGCCGGGACTAGCGGATGGAATGAGCAGTTCTTC.

The rearrangement joins TRBV19 to TRBJ2-3; 7 bases are a match to TRBD2. The CDR3 is 14 amino acids. Germline CDR1 is LNHDA and CDR2 is SQIVND (reference sequence). V lost 10 bases, J lost 1 base, and 8 bases stayed unmatched. The CDR3 region is CANRAGYRTDTQYF. The CDR3 bases are TGTGCCAACCGAGCGGGGTACCGCACAGATACGCAGTATTTT.